These T cell receptor beta chains were read from a single sample in a study of molecular identifiers for immune sequencing clone quantification. TCRdb analysed the PCR reads with MiXCR anew, one entry per CDR3 protein. Among approximately 630,000 distinct CDR3 sequences listed, around 25% were seen once. The source material was naive CD8+ T cells from blood, with Jurkat cell RNA spiked in. All receptors come from a human donor in good health. Some libraries in this study had Jurkat cell RNA spiked in. CDR3s include the opening cysteine and the closing phenylalanine or tryptophan. D genes are given only for firm matches. Part of the rows lack a size; the others show once, few, many or a class for expanded clones.

cdr3_nt cdr3_aa clone_size j_call d_call v_call
TGTGCCAGCAGCCAAGATTATACAGAGAGGAGGGACATTCAGTACTTC CASSQDYTERRDIQYF many TRBJ2-4 - TRBV4-2
TGTGCCAGCAGTCCCACTCCCTGGTGGGACAGGGGCCAAACAAATGAAAAACTGTTTTTT CASSPTPWWDRGQTNEKLFF few TRBJ1-4 TRBD1 TRBV28
TGTGCCAGTAGTATTGAACAGTCCTACGAGCAGTACTTC CASSIEQSYEQYF - TRBJ2-7 - TRBV19
TGTGCCAGCAGCCACCGTACCCCCTACGAGCAGTACTTC CASSHRTPYEQYF few TRBJ2-7 - TRBV11-2
TGTGCCAGCAGCGTAGGGACCCTGAGCACTGAAGCTTTCTTT CASSVGTLSTEAFF - TRBJ1-1 - TRBV9
TGTGCCAGCAGTTACTCGCTTGGACTAGCGGCAAATGAGCAGTTCTTC CASSYSLGLAANEQFF few TRBJ2-1 TRBD2 TRBV6-5
TGTGCCAGCAGCCCCTACGCCGGGGAGCTGTTTTTT CASSPYAGELFF many TRBJ2-2 - TRBV7-9
TGTGCCAGCAGCTTTCAGGGTCATAATTCACCCCTCCACTTT CASSFQGHNSPLHF few TRBJ1-6 - TRBV5-5
TGTGCCAGCATTTCGGGACAGGCCGGGTGGGAGACCCGGTACTTC CASISGQAGWETRYF - TRBJ2-5 TRBD1 TRBV2
TGTGCCAGCAGCTTAGGAGGGGGGACGGGCGGCTACGAGCAGTACTTC CASSLGGGTGGYEQYF many TRBJ2-7 - TRBV7-8
TGTGCCAGTAGTCCCTGGACAGGGACTTCCTACGAGCAGTACTTC CASSPWTGTSYEQYF many TRBJ2-7 TRBD1 TRBV19
TGTGCCCGGGGCGCAGGGACTAATGAAAAACTGTTTTTT CARGAGTNEKLFF - TRBJ1-4 - TRBV30
TGCGCCAGCAGCCAGGCACCGGGACAGGGAGACTATGGCAACACCTTC CASSQAPGQGDYGNTF - TRBJ1-2 TRBD1 TRBV4-1
TGTGCCAGCAGCCCGACAGGGCCCTACGAGCAGTACTTC CASSPTGPYEQYF many TRBJ2-7 TRBD1 TRBV7-9
TGCAGTGCCGCGTTAGGCGGGAGATACGAGCAGTACTTC CSAALGGRYEQYF many TRBJ2-7 TRBD2 TRBV20-1
TGTGCCAGCAGCTTAGTCCCAGTTGCGAACACTGAAGCTTTCTTT CASSLVPVANTEAFF few TRBJ1-1 - TRBV7-2
TGTGCCAGCAGCCAGACCCCAGGGCCCCAGCATTTT CASSQTPGPQHF few TRBJ1-5 - TRBV5-6
TGCGCCAGCAGCCAAGAAGGGGGAGAGTCTGGCAATGGCTACACCTTC CASSQEGGESGNGYTF - TRBJ1-2 - TRBV4-1
TGCAGCGCTGAAGATCAGACTGGAGTCTCCTACGAGCAGTACTTC CSAEDQTGVSYEQYF - TRBJ2-7 - TRBV29-1
TGTGCCAGCAGCCAAGCGTTTCCGGCACCCCAAGGCATTCAGTACTTC CASSQAFPAPQGIQYF - TRBJ2-4 - TRBV4-2
TGTGCCAGCAGCGCGGGACAGGGGGGTCGATACGAGCAGTACTTC CASSAGQGGRYEQYF few TRBJ2-7 TRBD1 TRBV9
TGTGCCAGCAGTTACGGGCTTTCCCCCGCCACAGATACGCAGTATTTT CASSYGLSPATDTQYF many TRBJ2-3 - TRBV6-5
TGTGCCAGCACCTCCGGACTCCTAACAGATACGCAGTATTTT CASTSGLLTDTQYF many TRBJ2-3 - TRBV12-3/TRBV12-4
TGTGCCAGCAGCGTCGGTCAGACAGGGGTTAAAGAGACCCAGTACTTC CASSVGQTGVKETQYF few TRBJ2-5 TRBD1 TRBV9
TGTGCCAGCAGCTTAGCGTCGGGGGTCATGAACACTGAAGCTTTCTTT CASSLASGVMNTEAFF - TRBJ1-1 - TRBV7-2
TGTGCCTGGATCGACGCAAGGGACATATACTCCTCTGGAAACACCATATATTTT CAWIDARDIYSSGNTIYF - TRBJ1-3 - TRBV30